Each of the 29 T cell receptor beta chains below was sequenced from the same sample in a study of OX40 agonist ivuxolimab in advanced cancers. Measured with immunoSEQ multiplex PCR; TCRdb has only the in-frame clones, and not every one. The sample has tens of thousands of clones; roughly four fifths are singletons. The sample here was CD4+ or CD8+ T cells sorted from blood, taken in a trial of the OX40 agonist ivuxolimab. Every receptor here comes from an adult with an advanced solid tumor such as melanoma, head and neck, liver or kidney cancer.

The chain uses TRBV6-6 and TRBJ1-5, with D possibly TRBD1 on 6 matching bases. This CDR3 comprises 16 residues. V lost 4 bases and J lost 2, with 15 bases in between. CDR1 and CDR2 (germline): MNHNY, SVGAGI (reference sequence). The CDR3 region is CASSSLGGQGNQPQHF. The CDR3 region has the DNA TGTGCCAGCAGTTCTCTTGGGGGGCAGGGCAATCAGCCCCAGCATTTT.

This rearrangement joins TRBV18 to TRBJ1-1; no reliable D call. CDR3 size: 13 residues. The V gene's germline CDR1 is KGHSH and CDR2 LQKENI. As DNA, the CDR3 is TGTGCGTCCGAAAGTATCCTGAACACTGAAGCTTTCTTT. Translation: CASESILNTEAFF.

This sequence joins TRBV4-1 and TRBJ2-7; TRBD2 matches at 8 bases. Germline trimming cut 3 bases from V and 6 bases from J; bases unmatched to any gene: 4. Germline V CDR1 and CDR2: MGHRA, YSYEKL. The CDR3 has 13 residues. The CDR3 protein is CASSHGGGLEQYF. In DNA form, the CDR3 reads TGCGCCAGCAGCCACGGGGGGGGGCTCGAGCAGTACTTC.

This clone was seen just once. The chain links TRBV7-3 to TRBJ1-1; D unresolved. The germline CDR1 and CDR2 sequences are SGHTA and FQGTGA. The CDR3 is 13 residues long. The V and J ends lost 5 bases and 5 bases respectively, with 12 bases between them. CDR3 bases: TGTGCCAGCAGCCAAGGAAAAAGAACTGAAGCTTTCTTT. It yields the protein CASSQGKRTEAFF.

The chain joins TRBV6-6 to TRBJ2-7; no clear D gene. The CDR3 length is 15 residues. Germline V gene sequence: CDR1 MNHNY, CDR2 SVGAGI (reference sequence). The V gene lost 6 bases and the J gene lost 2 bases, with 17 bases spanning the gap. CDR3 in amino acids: CASSQPNHPTYEQYF. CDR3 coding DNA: TGTGCCAGCAGCCAACCTAACCACCCAACCTACGAGCAGTACTTC.

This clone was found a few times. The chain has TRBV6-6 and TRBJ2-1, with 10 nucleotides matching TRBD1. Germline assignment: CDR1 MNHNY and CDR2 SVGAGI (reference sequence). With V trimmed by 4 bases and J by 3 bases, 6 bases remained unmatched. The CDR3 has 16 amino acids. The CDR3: CASSSGQGVGYNEQFF. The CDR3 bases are TGTGCCAGCAGTTCCGGACAGGGGGTTGGCTACAATGAGCAGTTCTTC.

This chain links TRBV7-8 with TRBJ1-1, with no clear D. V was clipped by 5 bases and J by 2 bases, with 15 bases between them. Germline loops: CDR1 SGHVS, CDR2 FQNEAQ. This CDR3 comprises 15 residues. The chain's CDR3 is CASSEQPFINTEAFF. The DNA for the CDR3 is TGTGCCAGCAGCGAACAGCCATTTATTAACACTGAAGCTTTCTTT.

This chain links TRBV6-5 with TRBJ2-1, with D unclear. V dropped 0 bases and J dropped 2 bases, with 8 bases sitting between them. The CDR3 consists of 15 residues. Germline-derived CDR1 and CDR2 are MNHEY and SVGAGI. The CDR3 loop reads CASSYSRQAYNEQFF. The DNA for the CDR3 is TGTGCCAGCAGTTACTCGAGGCAGGCCTACAATGAGCAGTTCTTC.

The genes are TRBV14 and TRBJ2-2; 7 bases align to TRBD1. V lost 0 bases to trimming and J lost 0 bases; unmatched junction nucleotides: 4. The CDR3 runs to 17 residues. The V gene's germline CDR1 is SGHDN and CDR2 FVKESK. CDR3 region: CASSQDLTGANTGELFF. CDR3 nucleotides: TGTGCCAGCAGCCAAGATCTTACAGGGGCGAACACCGGGGAGCTGTTTTTT.

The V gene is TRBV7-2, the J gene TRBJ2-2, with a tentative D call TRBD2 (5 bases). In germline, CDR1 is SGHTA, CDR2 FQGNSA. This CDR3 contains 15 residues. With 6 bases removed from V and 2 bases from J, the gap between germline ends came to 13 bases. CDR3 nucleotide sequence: TGTGCCAGCAGACTGGCCAGCGGAAACACCGGGGAGCTGTTTTTT. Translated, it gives CASRLASGNTGELFF. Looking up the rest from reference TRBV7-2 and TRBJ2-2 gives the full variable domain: GAGVSQSPSNKVTEKGKDVELRCDPISGHTALYWYRQSLGQGLEFLIYFQGNSAPDKSGLPSDRFSAERTGGSVSTLTIQRTQQEDSAVYLCASRLASGNTGELFFGEGSRLTVL.

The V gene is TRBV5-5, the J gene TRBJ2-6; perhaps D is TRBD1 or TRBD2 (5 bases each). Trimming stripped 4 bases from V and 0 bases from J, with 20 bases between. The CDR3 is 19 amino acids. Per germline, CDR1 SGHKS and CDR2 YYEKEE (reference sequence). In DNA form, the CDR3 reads TGTGCCAGCAGCGGGGGTTTGATGGTTGTAACCTCTGGGGCCAACGTCCTGACTTTC. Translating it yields CASSGGLMVVTSGANVLTF. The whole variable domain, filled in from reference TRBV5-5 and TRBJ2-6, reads DAGVTQSPTHLIKTRGQQVTLRCSPISGHKSVSWYQQVLGQGPQFIFQYYEKEERGRGNFPDRFSARQFPNYSSELNVNALLLGDSALYLCASSGGLMVVTSGANVLTFGAGSRLTVL.

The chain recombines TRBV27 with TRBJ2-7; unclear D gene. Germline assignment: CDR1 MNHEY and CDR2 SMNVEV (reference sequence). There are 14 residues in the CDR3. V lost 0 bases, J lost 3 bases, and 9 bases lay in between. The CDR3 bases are TGTGCCAGCAGTTTATCACGTGACGGCTACGAGCAGTACTTC. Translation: CASSLSRDGYEQYF.

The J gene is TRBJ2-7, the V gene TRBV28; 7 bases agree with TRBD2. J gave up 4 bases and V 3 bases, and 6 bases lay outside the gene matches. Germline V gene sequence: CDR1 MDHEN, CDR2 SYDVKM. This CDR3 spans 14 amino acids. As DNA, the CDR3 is TGTGCCAGCAGTTTTTCGCGCGGGAGTTACGAGCAGTACTTC. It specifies CASSFSRGSYEQYF.

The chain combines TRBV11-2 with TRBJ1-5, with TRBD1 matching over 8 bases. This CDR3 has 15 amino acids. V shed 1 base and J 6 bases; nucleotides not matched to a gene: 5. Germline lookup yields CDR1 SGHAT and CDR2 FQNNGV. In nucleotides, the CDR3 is TGTGCCAGCAGCTTAGGGGACAGGTTAGGTCAGCCCCAGCATTTT. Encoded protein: CASSLGDRLGQPQHF.

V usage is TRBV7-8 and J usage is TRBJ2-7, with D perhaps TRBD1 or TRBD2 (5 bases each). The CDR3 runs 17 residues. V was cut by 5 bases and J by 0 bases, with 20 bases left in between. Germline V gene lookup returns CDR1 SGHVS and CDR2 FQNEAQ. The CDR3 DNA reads TGTGCCAGCAGCCCCCAGGGTGGTGGGAGTCTCTCCTACGAGCAGTACTTC. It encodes CASSPQGGGSLSYEQYF.

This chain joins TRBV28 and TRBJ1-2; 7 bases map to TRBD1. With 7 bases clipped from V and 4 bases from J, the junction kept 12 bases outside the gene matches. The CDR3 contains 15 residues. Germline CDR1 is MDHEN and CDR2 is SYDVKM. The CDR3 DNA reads TGTGCCAGCACCCCACGGCAGACAGGGATCTATGGCTACACCTTC. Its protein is CASTPRQTGIYGYTF.

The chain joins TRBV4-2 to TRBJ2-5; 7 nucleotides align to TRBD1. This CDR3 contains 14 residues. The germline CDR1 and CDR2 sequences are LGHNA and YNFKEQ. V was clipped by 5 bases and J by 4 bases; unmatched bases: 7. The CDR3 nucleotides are TGTGCCAGCAGCGAAAACAGGGGTCGAGAGACCCAGTACTTC. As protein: CASSENRGRETQYF.

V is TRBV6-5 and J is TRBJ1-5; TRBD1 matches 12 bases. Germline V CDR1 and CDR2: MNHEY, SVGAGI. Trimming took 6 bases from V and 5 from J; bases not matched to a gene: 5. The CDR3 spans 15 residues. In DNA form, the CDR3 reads TGTGCCAGCAGCCCGGGACAGGGGGCCTATCAGCCCCAGCATTTT. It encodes CASSPGQGAYQPQHF.

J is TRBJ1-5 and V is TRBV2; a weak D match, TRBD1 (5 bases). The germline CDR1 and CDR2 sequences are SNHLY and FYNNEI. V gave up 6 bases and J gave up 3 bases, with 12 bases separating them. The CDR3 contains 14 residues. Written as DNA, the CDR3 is TGTGCCAGCAGGCCAGGGCTTGCCAATCAGCCCCAGCATTTT. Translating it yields CASRPGLANQPQHF. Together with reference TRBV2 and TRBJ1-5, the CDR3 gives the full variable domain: EPEVTQTPSHQVTQMGQEVILRCVPISNHLYFYWYRQILGQKVEFLVSFYNNEISEKSEIFDDQFSVERPDGSNFTLKIRSTKLEDSAMYFCASRPGLANQPQHFGDGTRLSIL.

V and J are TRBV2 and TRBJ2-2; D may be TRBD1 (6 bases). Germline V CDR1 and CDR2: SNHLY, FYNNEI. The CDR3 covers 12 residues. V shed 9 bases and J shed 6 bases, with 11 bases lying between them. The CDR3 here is CASTRQAGELFF. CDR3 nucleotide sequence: TGTGCCAGTACGCGACAGGCCGGGGAGCTGTTTTTT.

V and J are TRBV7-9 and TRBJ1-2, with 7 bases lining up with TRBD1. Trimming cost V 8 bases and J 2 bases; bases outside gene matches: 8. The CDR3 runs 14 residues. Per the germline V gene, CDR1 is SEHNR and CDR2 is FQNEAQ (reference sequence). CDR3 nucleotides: TGTGCCAGCTACCCAACAGGGGAGAACTATGGCTACACCTTC. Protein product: CASYPTGENYGYTF.

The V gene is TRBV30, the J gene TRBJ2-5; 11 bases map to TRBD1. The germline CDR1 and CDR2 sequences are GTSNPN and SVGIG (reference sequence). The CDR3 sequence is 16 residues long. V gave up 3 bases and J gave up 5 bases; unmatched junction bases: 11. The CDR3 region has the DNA TGTGCCTGGAGCTCCTGGACAGGGGGCGGTCGGGAGACCCAGTACTTC. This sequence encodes CAWSSWTGGGRETQYF.

The CDR3, as DNA: TGTGCCAGCAGCTTGAACACTGAAGCTTTCTTT. Protein product: CASSLNTEAFF. The chain has TRBV5-4 and TRBJ1-1; D gene ambiguous. The CDR3 covers 11 residues. V lost 1 base to trimming and J lost 2 bases, with 0 bases between them. Germline loops: CDR1 SGHNT, CDR2 YYREEE (reference sequence).

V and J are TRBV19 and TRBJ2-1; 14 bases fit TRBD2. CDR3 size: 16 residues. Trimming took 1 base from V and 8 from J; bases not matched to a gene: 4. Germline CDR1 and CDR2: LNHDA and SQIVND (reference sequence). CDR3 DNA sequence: TGTGCCAGTAGTATAGCCGGGACTAGCGGGAGCTATGAGCAGTTCTTC. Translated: CASSIAGTSGSYEQFF.

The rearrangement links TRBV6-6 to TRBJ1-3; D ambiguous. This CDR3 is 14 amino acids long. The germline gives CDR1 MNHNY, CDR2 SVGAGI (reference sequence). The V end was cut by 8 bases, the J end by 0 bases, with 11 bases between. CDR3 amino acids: CASGADNSGNTIYF. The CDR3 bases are TGTGCCAGCGGAGCAGATAACTCTGGAAACACCATATATTTT.

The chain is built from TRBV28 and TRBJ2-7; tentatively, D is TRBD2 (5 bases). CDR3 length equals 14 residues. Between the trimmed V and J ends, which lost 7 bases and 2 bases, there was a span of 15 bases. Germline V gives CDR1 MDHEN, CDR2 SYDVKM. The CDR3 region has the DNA TGTGCCAGCACTCCCCCGGGAACCACCTACGAGCAGTACTTC. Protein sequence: CASTPPGTTYEQYF.

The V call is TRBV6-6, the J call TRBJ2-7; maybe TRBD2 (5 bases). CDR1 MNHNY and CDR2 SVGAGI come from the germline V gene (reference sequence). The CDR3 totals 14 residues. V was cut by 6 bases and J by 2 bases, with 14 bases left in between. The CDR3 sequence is CASSPAGSAYEQYF. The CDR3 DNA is TGTGCCAGCAGCCCCGCGGGCAGTGCCTACGAGCAGTACTTC.

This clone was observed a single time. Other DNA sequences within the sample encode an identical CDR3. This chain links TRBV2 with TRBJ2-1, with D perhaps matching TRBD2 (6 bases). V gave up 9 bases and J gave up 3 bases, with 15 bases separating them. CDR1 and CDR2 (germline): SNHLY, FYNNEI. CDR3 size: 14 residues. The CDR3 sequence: CASNAGLSYNEQFF. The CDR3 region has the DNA TGTGCCAGTAACGCGGGACTCAGCTACAATGAGCAGTTCTTC.

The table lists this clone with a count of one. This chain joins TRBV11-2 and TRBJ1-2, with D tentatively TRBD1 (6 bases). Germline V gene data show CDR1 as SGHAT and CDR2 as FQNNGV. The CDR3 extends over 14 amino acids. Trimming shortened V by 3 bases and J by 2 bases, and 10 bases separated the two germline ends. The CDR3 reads CASSFNQGNYGYTF. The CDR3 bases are TGTGCCAGCAGCTTTAATCAGGGGAACTATGGCTACACCTTC.